These 30 T cell receptor beta chains were all obtained from the same sample, sequenced in a study of T cell responses to AZD1222 COVID-19 vaccine. TCRdb keeps only in-frame clones here, not all; method: immunoSEQ multiplex PCR. The top ten clones hold 1% to 1.5% of a sample with under 200,000 clones, approximately 92% of them seen once. The source was peripheral blood, collected on day 0 of AZD1222 vaccination. Source of these receptors: an adult in good health.

V usage is TRBV6-5 and J usage is TRBJ1-3; TRBD1 might be the D (6 bases). Germline V CDR1 and CDR2: MNHEY, SVGAGI. V was shortened by 6 bases and J by 7 bases, with 16 bases between the two germline ends. CDR3 size: 14 residues. The CDR3 reads CASRPSPQGNTIYF. CDR3 nucleotides: TGTGCCAGCAGACCCAGTCCCCAGGGGAACACCATATATTTT.

The rearrangement uses TRBV6-5 and TRBJ2-5; 9 bases fit TRBD1. Per germline, CDR1 MNHEY and CDR2 SVGAGI. The CDR3 runs 13 residues. V lost 9 bases and J lost 7; bases outside the gene matches: 9. CDR3 DNA sequence: TGTGCCAGTTGGGACAGGGTCTTCGGGACCCAGTACTTC. As protein: CASWDRVFGTQYF.

This chain connects TRBV28 to TRBJ1-2; D is unresolved. The CDR3 runs 12 residues. Looked up from germline, CDR1 is MDHEN and CDR2 is SYDVKM. The germline V and J ends were trimmed by 3 bases and 4 bases, with 6 bases remaining between them. The CDR3: CASSLVTYGYTF. The CDR3 coding sequence is TGTGCCAGCAGTTTGGTAACCTATGGCTACACCTTC.

With respect to this clone: Other DNA sequences in the same sample also yield this CDR3. This chain connects TRBV11-2 to TRBJ2-5, with 16 bases aligning to TRBD2. J was trimmed by 0 bases and V by 5 bases; bases with no gene match: 6. Germline V gives CDR1 SGHAT, CDR2 FQNNGV. The length of the CDR3 is 18 residues. CDR3 DNA: TGTGCCAGCAGCCCAGGGACTAGCGGGGGGGTGTACCAAGAGACCCAGTACTTC. It yields the protein CASSPGTSGGVYQETQYF.

The chain uses TRBV19 and TRBJ2-3, with D possibly TRBD1 on 6 matching bases. V lost 1 base and J 11 bases, leaving 10 bases between the germline ends. Per germline, CDR1 LNHDA and CDR2 SQIVND (reference sequence). CDR3 length: 12 residues. The DNA of the CDR3 is TGTGCCAGTAGTATAGCTAGGACAGAGCAGTATTTT. It specifies CASSIARTEQYF. Using reference TRBV19 and TRBJ2-3 for the parts outside the CDR3, the full variable domain is DGGITQSPKYLFRKEGQNVTLSCEQNLNHDAMYWYRQDPGQGLRLIYYSQIVNDFQKGDIAEGYSVSREKKESFPLTVTSAQKNPTAFYLCASSIARTEQYFGPGTRLTVL.

The rearrangement uses TRBV15 and TRBJ1-2; tentative D call: TRBD1 (6 bases). The CDR3 runs to 15 residues. Germline lookup yields CDR1 LNHNV and CDR2 YYDKDF (reference sequence). The germline V and J ends were trimmed by 1 base and 4 bases, with 13 bases remaining between them. The CDR3 nucleotides read TGTGCCACCAGCAGAGGGGCAGGGACAAGCTATGGCTACACCTTC. Amino acid sequence: CATSRGAGTSYGYTF.

This chain uses TRBV4-1 with TRBJ1-4; perhaps TRBD1 as D (5 bases). The CDR3 contains 15 residues. Trimming took 0 bases from V and 5 from J, leaving 10 bases between them. From germline, CDR1 is MGHRA and CDR2 YSYEKL. As DNA, the CDR3 is TGCGCCAGCAGCCAAGATCTAGAGGGGAATGAAAAACTGTTTTTT. This gives the protein CASSQDLEGNEKLFF.

V gene TRBV29-1 combines with J gene TRBJ1-2, with D possibly TRBD1 on 5 matching bases. The V gene lost 0 bases and the J gene lost 8 bases, with 7 bases spanning the gap. This CDR3 has 11 residues. The germline gives CDR1 SQVTM, CDR2 ANQGSEA. The CDR3 loop reads CSVEERGGYTF. CDR3 nucleotide sequence: TGCAGCGTTGAAGAGAGGGGAGGCTACACCTTC. Full variable domain (missing parts from reference TRBV29-1 and TRBJ1-2): SAVISQKPSRDICQRGTSLTIQCQVDSQVTMMFWYRQQPGQSLTLIATANQGSEATYESGFVIDKFPISRPNLTFSTLTVSNMSPEDSSIYLCSVEERGGYTFGSGTRLTVV.

This chain uses TRBV27 with TRBJ1-1; D perhaps matches TRBD1 (6 bases). The germline gives CDR1 MNHEY, CDR2 SMNVEV (reference sequence). V was pared by 3 bases and J by 4 bases, with 15 bases between. This CDR3 has 15 amino acids. The CDR3 nucleotides read TGTGCCAGCAGTTTCCACAGGGATTTGGGCACTGAAGCTTTCTTT. It translates to CASSFHRDLGTEAFF.

The chain joins TRBV3-1 (or the pseudogene TRBV3-2) to TRBJ1-1; D unresolved. V was shortened by 5 bases and J by 3 bases, with 16 bases between the two germline ends. CDR1 and CDR2 from the germline V gene are LGHDT and YNNKEL (reference sequence). The CDR3 has 15 residues. Here the CDR3 reads CASSYGVAMDTEAFF. The CDR3 DNA follows: TGTGCCAGCAGCTATGGGGTTGCGATGGACACTGAAGCTTTCTTT.

CDR3 DNA: TGTGCCAGCAGCTTTAAAGGGACGGCTAATGAAAAACTGTTTTTT. This translates into CASSFKGTANEKLFF. This rearrangement joins TRBV5-6 to TRBJ1-4; D may be TRBD1 (5 bases). The CDR3 runs 15 residues. CDR1 and CDR2 (germline): SGHDT, YYEEEE. Trimming left V 2 bases short and J 3 bases short, with 11 bases between.

J is TRBJ2-5 and V is TRBV11-2; weak D call: TRBD1 (5 bases). The V end was cut by 5 bases, the J end by 1 base, with 11 bases between. CDR3 length: 14 residues. CDR1 SGHAT and CDR2 FQNNGV come from the germline V gene. Written as DNA, the CDR3 is TGTGCCAGCAGCACAGACAGCACCCAAGAGACCCAGTACTTC. Translated, it gives CASSTDSTQETQYF.

This sequence joins TRBV28 and TRBJ1-5; D might be TRBD1 (6 bases). V lost 7 bases and J lost 2, with 18 bases in between. The CDR3 spans 16 residues. In germline, CDR1 is MDHEN, CDR2 SYDVKM. CDR3 nucleotides: TGTGCCAGCAACGTAGGGGGGGGATGGCGCAATCAGCCCCAGCATTTT. Translating it yields CASNVGGGWRNQPQHF.

For this clone: The same CDR3 can be traced to other DNA sequences in this sample. The chain employs TRBV6-5 and TRBJ2-1; 8 nucleotides match TRBD1. The CDR3 runs 14 residues. V lost 5 bases and J lost 7; bases outside the gene matches: 7. The V gene's germline CDR1 is MNHEY and CDR2 SVGAGI. The CDR3 sequence is CASSRQGALNEQFF. In nucleotides, the CDR3 is TGTGCCAGCAGTCGCCAGGGGGCTTTGAATGAGCAGTTCTTC.

The CDR3 bases are TGCAGCGTTTCGGACAGGGGGGGAAGAGAGCAGTACTTC. Its translation: CSVSDRGGREQYF. The gene calls are TRBV29-1 and TRBJ2-7; 10 bases are shared with TRBD1. Germline V gives CDR1 SQVTM, CDR2 ANQGSEA. The CDR3 has 13 amino acids. The V segment lost 5 bases and the J segment 7 bases; nucleotides outside the gene matches: 8.

V and J are TRBV7-8 and TRBJ1-1; possibly TRBD1 for D (5 bases). Trimming pared 1 base from V and 4 bases from J, leaving 13 bases between. CDR1 is SGHVS and CDR2 is FQNEAQ in the germline V gene. The CDR3 spans 15 residues. The CDR3 coding sequence is TGTGCCAGCAGCTTAGAGGACGGGGGGGGCACTGAAGCTTTCTTT. It is translated as CASSLEDGGGTEAFF.

The chain has TRBV29-1 and TRBJ1-2; D gene ambiguous. The germline V gene encodes CDR1 SQVTM and CDR2 ANQGSEA. The CDR3 extends over 12 amino acids. V was pared by 7 bases and J by 6 bases, with 15 bases between. The CDR3 reads CSGDPVSHGYTF. CDR3 DNA: TGCAGCGGTGACCCCGTATCCCATGGCTACACCTTC. Full variable domain (remainder filled in from reference TRBV29-1 and TRBJ1-2): SAVISQKPSRDICQRGTSLTIQCQVDSQVTMMFWYRQQPGQSLTLIATANQGSEATYESGFVIDKFPISRPNLTFSTLTVSNMSPEDSSIYLCSGDPVSHGYTFGSGTRLTVV.

This sequence joins TRBV5-1 and TRBJ2-7; 7 nucleotides align to TRBD1. This CDR3 comprises 15 residues. Germline CDR1 is SGHRS and CDR2 is YFSETQ. Losses at the gene ends were 4 bases for V and 6 bases for J; bases not matched to a gene: 13. This chain's CDR3 is CASSASGTAVREQYF. CDR3 nucleotide sequence: TGCGCCAGCAGCGCATCCGGGACAGCCGTCCGCGAGCAGTACTTC.

The chain uses TRBV3-1 (or the pseudogene TRBV3-2) and TRBJ2-6; D may match TRBD1 or TRBD2 (6 bases each). The CDR3 has 18 amino acids. Germline V CDR1 and CDR2: LGHDT, YNNKEL (reference sequence). V dropped 7 bases and J dropped 0 bases, with 19 bases sitting between them. The CDR3 spells CASTPDRGRSSGANVLTF. The CDR3 region has the DNA TGTGCCAGCACCCCCGACCGGGGGCGGAGCTCTGGGGCCAACGTCCTGACTTTC.

This chain joins TRBV3-1 (or the pseudogene TRBV3-2) and TRBJ2-3; D uncertain. Deletions cut 8 bases from V and 0 bases from J, with 6 bases between. Germline V gene sequence: CDR1 LGHDT, CDR2 YNNKEL (reference sequence). This CDR3 spans 12 amino acids. This chain's CDR3 is CASAGSTDTQYF. The DNA for the CDR3 is TGTGCCAGCGCCGGGAGCACAGATACGCAGTATTTT.

The J gene is TRBJ2-2, the V gene TRBV19; D is unclear. The CDR3 is 13 amino acids. Germline loops: CDR1 LNHDA, CDR2 SQIVND (reference sequence). Trimming removed 2 bases from V and 4 bases from J, with 5 bases in between. The CDR3 spells CASSIITTGELFF. CDR3 nucleotides: TGTGCCAGTAGTATAATCACCACCGGGGAGCTGTTTTTT. Full variable domain (outside the CDR3, taken from reference TRBV19 and TRBJ2-2): DGGITQSPKYLFRKEGQNVTLSCEQNLNHDAMYWYRQDPGQGLRLIYYSQIVNDFQKGDIAEGYSVSREKKESFPLTVTSAQKNPTAFYLCASSIITTGELFFGEGSRLTVL.

This chain joins TRBV10-1 and TRBJ2-7; D might be TRBD1 (6 bases). This CDR3 region has 13 residues. The germline V gene has CDR1 WNHNN and CDR2 SYGVQD (reference sequence). Deletions cut 3 bases from V and 6 bases from J, with 12 bases between. For the CDR3, the DNA is TGCGCCAGCAGTGACGGACAGACGGCCGAGCAGTACTTC. This encodes CASSDGQTAEQYF.

V gene TRBV9 combines with J gene TRBJ2-7; 8 nucleotides agree with TRBD1. The CDR3 runs to 14 residues. Germline CDR1 and CDR2: SGDLS and YYNGEE. V shed 0 bases, J shed 3 bases, and the junction held 2 bases outside the gene matches. The CDR3, as DNA: TGTGCCAGCAGCGTAGTGGACAGGGACTACGAGCAGTACTTC. It translates to CASSVVDRDYEQYF. The full variable domain, with the rest looked up from reference TRBV9 and TRBJ2-7, is DSGVTQTPKHLITATGQRVTLRCSPRSGDLSVYWYQQSLDQGLQFLIQYYNGEERAKGNILERFSAQQFPDLHSELNLSSLELGDSALYFCASSVVDRDYEQYFGPGTRLTVT.

In regard to this clone: Other DNA sequences in this specimen translate into the identical CDR3. The rearrangement joins TRBV15 to TRBJ1-4; D remains ambiguous. CDR1 and CDR2 (germline): LNHNV, YYDKDF (reference sequence). The CDR3 length is 15 residues. The V gene lost 0 bases and the J gene lost 2 bases, with 7 bases spanning the gap. CDR3 residues: CATSRDKGTNEKLFF. The CDR3 DNA follows: TGTGCCACCAGCAGAGATAAAGGGACTAATGAAAAACTGTTTTTT.

V and J are TRBV2 and TRBJ1-1; no firm D call. V shed 2 bases and J shed 3 bases, with 7 bases lying between them. CDR1 and CDR2 from the germline V gene are SNHLY and FYNNEI. This CDR3 comprises 13 residues. This chain's CDR3 is CASSELEDTEAFF. In DNA, the CDR3 is TGTGCCAGCAGTGAACTGGAAGACACTGAAGCTTTCTTT.

The chain employs TRBV6-5 and TRBJ1-1, with a weak D call TRBD1 (6 bases). Germline CDR1 and CDR2: MNHEY and SVGAGI. V dropped 8 bases and J dropped 7 bases, with 8 bases sitting between them. CDR3 length equals 10 residues. CDR3 coding DNA: TGTGCCAGCGGACAGATTGAAGCTTTCTTT. Translated, it gives CASGQIEAFF.

The chain uses TRBV18 and TRBJ1-5; TRBD1 agrees at 11 bases. The CDR3 sequence is 15 residues long. Germline CDR1 KGHSH, CDR2 LQKENI. Trimming removed 5 bases from V and 6 bases from J; junction bases left unmatched: 6. CDR3 DNA: TGTGCCAGCTCATACGGGACAGGGGGTCGTCAGCCCCAGCATTTT. Encoded protein: CASSYGTGGRQPQHF.

The V call is TRBV2, the J call TRBJ1-3; the match to TRBD1 covers 8 bases. The CDR3 has 14 amino acids. Germline V gene sequence: CDR1 SNHLY, CDR2 FYNNEI. The V segment lost 8 bases and the J segment 9 bases; nucleotides outside the gene matches: 12. The CDR3 sequence: CASSTGARVGTIYF. CDR3 DNA sequence: TGTGCCAGCTCGACAGGGGCGAGGGTGGGCACCATATATTTT.

The V gene is TRBV7-9, the J gene TRBJ1-2; D unclear. Germline lookup yields CDR1 SEHNR and CDR2 FQNEAQ (reference sequence). This CDR3 is 18 amino acids long. V lost 3 bases to trimming and J lost 0 bases, with 20 bases between them. CDR3 sequence reads: CASSFYGREKETNYGYTF. CDR3 DNA: TGTGCCAGCAGCTTCTATGGCCGGGAGAAGGAAACTAACTATGGCTACACCTTC. Full variable domain (missing parts from reference TRBV7-9 and TRBJ1-2): DTGVSQNPRHKITKRGQNVTFRCDPISEHNRLYWYRQTLGQGPEFLTYFQNEAQLEKSRLLSDRFSAERPKGSFSTLEIQRTEQGDSAMYLCASSFYGREKETNYGYTFGSGTRLTVV.

This sequence joins TRBV27 and TRBJ2-5; D is ambiguous. V dropped 6 bases and J dropped 0 bases, with 11 bases sitting between them. Germline lookup yields CDR1 MNHEY and CDR2 SMNVEV (reference sequence). CDR3 length equals 14 residues. In DNA form, the CDR3 reads TGTGCCAGCAGCCTGATGCCGTACCAAGAGACCCAGTACTTC. This encodes CASSLMPYQETQYF.